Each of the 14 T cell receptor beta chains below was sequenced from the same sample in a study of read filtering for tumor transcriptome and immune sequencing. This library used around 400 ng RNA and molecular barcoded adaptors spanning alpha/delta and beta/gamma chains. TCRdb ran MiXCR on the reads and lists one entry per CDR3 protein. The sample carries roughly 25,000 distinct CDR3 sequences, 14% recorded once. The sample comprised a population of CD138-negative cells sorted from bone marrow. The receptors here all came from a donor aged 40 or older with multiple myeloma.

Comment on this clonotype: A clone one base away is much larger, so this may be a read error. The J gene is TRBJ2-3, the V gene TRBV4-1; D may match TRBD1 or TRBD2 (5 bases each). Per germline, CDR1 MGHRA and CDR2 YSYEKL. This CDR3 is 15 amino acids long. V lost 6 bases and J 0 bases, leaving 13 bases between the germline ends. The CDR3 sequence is CASREGRLSTDTQYF. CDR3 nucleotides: TGCGCCAGCAGAGAGGGACGGTTAAGCACAGATACGCAGTATTTT.

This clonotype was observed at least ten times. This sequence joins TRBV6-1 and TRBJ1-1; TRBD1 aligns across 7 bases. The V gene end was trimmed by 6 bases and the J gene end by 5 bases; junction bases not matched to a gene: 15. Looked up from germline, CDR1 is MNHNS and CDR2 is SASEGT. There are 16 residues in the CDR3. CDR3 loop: CASRKDPTGALTEAFF. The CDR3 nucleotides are TGTGCCAGCAGGAAGGACCCCACAGGGGCCCTTACTGAAGCTTTCTTT.

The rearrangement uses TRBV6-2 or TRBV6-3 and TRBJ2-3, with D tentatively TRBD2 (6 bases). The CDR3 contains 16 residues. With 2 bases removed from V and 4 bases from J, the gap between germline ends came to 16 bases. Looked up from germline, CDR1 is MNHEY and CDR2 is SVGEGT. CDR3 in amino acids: CASSYRPTRRADTQYF. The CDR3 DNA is TGTGCCAGCAGTTACCGACCGACTAGGAGGGCAGATACGCAGTATTTT.

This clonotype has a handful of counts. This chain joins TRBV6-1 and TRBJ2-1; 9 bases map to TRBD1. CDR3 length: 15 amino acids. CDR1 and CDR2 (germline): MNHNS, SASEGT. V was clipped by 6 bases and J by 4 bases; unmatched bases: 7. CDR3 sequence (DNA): TGTGCCAGCAGCGCTAGGACAGGGGATTACAATGAGCAGTTCTTC. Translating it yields CASSARTGDYNEQFF.

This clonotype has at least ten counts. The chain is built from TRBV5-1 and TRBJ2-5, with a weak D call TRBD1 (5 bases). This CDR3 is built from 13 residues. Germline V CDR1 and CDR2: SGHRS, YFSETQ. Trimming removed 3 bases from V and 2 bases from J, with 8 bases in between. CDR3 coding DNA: TGCGCCAGCAGCTCAGGGTCTCAAGAGACCCAGTACTTC. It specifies CASSSGSQETQYF.

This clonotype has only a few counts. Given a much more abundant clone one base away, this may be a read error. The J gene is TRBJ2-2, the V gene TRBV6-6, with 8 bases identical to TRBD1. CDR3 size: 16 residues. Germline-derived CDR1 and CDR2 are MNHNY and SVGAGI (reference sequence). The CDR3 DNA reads TGTGCCTGCAGTTACAACCAGGGGGCCGTCACCGGGGAGCTGTTTTTT. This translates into CACSYNQGAVTGELFF.

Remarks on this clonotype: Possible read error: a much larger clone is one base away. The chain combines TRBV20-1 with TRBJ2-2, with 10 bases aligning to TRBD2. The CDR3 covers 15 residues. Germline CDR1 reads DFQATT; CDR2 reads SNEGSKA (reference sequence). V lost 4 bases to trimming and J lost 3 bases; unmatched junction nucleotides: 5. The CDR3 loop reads CSAKPTSGDTGELFF. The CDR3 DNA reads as TGCAGTGCTAAGCCCACTAGCGGGGACACCGGGGAGCTGTTTTTT.

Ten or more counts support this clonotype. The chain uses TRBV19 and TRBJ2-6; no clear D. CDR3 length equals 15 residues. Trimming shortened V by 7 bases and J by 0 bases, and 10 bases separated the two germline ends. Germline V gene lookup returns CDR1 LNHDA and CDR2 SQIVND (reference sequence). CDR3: CASMGHSSGANVLTF. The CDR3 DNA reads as TGTGCCAGTATGGGCCATAGCTCTGGGGCCAACGTCCTGACTTTC.

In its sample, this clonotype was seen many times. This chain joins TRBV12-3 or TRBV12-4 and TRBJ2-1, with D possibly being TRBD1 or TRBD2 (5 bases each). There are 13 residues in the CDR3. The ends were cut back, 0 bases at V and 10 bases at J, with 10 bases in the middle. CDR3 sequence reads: CASSLAGTREQFF. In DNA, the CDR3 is TGTGCCAGCAGTTTAGCTGGGACCCGGGAGCAGTTCTTC.

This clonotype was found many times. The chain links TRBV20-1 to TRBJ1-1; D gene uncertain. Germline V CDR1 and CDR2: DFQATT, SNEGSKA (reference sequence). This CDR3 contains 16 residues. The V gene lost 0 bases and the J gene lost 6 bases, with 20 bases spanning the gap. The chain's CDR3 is CSARDQGPEFNPEAFF. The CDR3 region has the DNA TGCAGTGCTAGAGATCAAGGGCCGGAATTTAACCCTGAAGCTTTCTTT.

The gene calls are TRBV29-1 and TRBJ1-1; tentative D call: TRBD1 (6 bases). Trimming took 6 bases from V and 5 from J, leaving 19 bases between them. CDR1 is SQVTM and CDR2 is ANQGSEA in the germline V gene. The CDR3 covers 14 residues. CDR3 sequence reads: CSVPGVQGLTEAFF. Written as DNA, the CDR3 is TGCAGCGTCCCGGGGGTTCAGGGGCTAACTGAAGCTTTCTTT.

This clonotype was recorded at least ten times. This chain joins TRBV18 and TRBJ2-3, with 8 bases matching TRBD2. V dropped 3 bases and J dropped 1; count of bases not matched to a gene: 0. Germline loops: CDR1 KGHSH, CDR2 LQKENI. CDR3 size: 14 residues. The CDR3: CASSPGLGTDTQYF. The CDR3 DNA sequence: TGTGCCAGCTCACCGGGACTAGGCACAGATACGCAGTATTTT.

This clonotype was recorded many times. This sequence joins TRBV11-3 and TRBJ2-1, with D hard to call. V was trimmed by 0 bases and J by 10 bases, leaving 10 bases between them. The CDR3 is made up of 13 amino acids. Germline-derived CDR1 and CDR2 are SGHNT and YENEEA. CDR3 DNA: TGTGCCAGCAGCTTAGATGAGTCAAGGGAGCAGTTCTTC. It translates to CASSLDESREQFF.

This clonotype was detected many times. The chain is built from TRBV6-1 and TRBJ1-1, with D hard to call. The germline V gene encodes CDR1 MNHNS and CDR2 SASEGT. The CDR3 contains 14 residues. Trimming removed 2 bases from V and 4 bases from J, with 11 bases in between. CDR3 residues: CASSESGFPTEAFF. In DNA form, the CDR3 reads TGTGCCAGCAGTGAATCTGGTTTCCCCACTGAAGCTTTCTTT.